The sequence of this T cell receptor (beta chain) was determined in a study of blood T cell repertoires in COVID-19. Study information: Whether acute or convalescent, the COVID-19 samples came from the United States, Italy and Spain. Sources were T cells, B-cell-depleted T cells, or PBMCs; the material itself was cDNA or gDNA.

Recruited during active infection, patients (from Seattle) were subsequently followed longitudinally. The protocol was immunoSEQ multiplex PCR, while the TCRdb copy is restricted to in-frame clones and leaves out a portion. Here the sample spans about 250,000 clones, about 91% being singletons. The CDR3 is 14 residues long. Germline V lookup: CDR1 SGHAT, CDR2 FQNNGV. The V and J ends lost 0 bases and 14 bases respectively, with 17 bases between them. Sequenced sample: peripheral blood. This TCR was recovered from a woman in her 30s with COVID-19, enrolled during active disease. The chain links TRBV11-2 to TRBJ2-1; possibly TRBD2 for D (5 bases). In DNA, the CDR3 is TGTGCCAGCAGCTTAGATCGTACCGGGGTTTGGAAGTTCTTC. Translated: CASSLDRTGVWKFF.